The 13 T cell receptor beta chains in this list originate from one sample, sequenced in a study of CD8 T cells in Susac syndrome (dated by TCRdb to between 2019 and 2020). The library was obtained by the immunoSEQ multiplex PCR assay. RNA was extracted using the RNeasy kit, and roughly 0.5 to 1 microgram was reverse transcribed with random hexamers. TCRdb cleaned the public reads at Q25 with fastp, built clones with MiXCR and kept in-frame beta chains. Every distinct CDR3 protein forms one entry, paired with its most common genes and DNA. The sample table records approximately 190,000 distinct CDR3 sequences; about 95% of these occur just once. The ten most abundant clones make up 0.093% of the sample. The sequenced sample consisted of CD4+ T cells from PBMCs. Receptors originate from a human donor with multiple sclerosis.

This chain connects TRBV11-2 to TRBJ2-1; D gene uncertain. This CDR3 has 14 amino acids. Germline lookup yields CDR1 SGHAT and CDR2 FQNNGV. V gave up 1 base and J gave up 5 bases, with 9 bases separating them. The CDR3 DNA sequence: TGTGCCAGCAGCTTAGGTTGGCCCCACAATGAGCAGTTCTTC. It translates to CASSLGWPHNEQFF.

CDR3 sequence (DNA): TGTGCCTTATCTCGGGGGGCTGCTGAAGCTTTCTTT. Residues: CALSRGAAEAFF. The rearrangement uses TRBV30 and TRBJ1-1; D possibly corresponds to TRBD1 (6 bases). V was pared by 7 bases and J by 6 bases, with 15 bases between. Per germline, CDR1 GTSNPN and CDR2 SVGIG (reference sequence). The CDR3 sequence is 12 residues long.

The genes are TRBV30 and TRBJ1-4; 7 bases fit TRBD1. J lost 5 bases, V lost 3 bases, and 15 bases had no gene match. The CDR3 is 17 residues long. The germline V gene encodes CDR1 GTSNPN and CDR2 SVGIG (reference sequence). The CDR3 nucleotides read TGTGCCTGGAGCCGTCCCGGCATAGGGACAGAAAATGAAAAACTGTTTTTT. Its protein product is CAWSRPGIGTENEKLFF.

The V call is TRBV7-2, the J call TRBJ2-1, with TRBD2 matching over 7 bases. CDR1 and CDR2 from the germline V gene are SGHTA and FQGNSA. The CDR3 spans 14 residues. Unmatched junction bases numbered 3, after V lost 2 bases and J lost 5 bases. The CDR3 spells CASSLQRGDNEQFF. The CDR3 nucleotides are TGTGCCAGCAGCTTACAGCGGGGCGACAATGAGCAGTTCTTC.

The V gene is TRBV3-1, the J gene TRBJ2-1; weak D call: TRBD2 (8 bases). The V gene's germline CDR1 is LGHDT and CDR2 YNNKEL (reference sequence). V dropped 4 bases and J dropped 12 bases, with 22 bases sitting between them. The CDR3 spans 15 residues. CDR3 in amino acids: CASSPPGTRQGGQFF. The CDR3 region has the DNA TGTGCCAGCAGCCCTCCCGGGACTAGGCAGGGGGGGCAGTTCTTC.

The chain has TRBV29-1 and TRBJ1-5; D gene ambiguous. V was shortened by 4 bases and J by 7 bases, with 14 bases between the two germline ends. The length of the CDR3 is 13 residues. CDR1 is SQVTM, CDR2 ANQGSEA, per germline. CDR3 in DNA: TGCAGCGTTGTGGCCACAAGCGGGCAGCCCCAGCATTTT. Its translation is CSVVATSGQPQHF.

The chain joins TRBV7-8 to TRBJ2-3, with TRBD2 matching over 9 bases. V lost 2 bases and J lost 2; bases outside the gene matches: 2. The CDR3 has 15 residues. In germline, CDR1 is SGHVS, CDR2 FQNEAQ. The CDR3 DNA reads as TGTGCCAGCAGCTTAAGGGGACTAGCCACAGATACGCAGTATTTT. Encoded protein: CASSLRGLATDTQYF. The full variable domain, completed using reference TRBV7-8 and TRBJ2-3, is GAGVSQSPRYKVAKRGQDVALRCDPISGHVSLFWYQQALGQGPEFLTYFQNEAQLDKSGLPSDRFFAERPEGSVSTLKIQRTQQEDSAVYLCASSLRGLATDTQYFGPGTRLTVL.

The CDR3 is CAWSVRGAYEQYF. The CDR3 DNA follows: TGTGCCTGGAGTGTACGGGGAGCCTACGAGCAGTACTTC. The chain is built from TRBV30 and TRBJ2-7; D possibly corresponds to TRBD2 (5 bases). V shed 0 bases and J shed 2 bases, with 8 bases lying between them. The CDR3 loop spans 13 amino acids. In germline, CDR1 is GTSNPN, CDR2 SVGIG (reference sequence). The whole variable domain, filled in from reference TRBV30 and TRBJ2-7, reads SQTIHQWPATLVQPVGSPLSLECTVEGTSNPNLYWYRQAAGRGLQLLFYSVGIGQISSEVPQNLSASRPQDRQFILSSKKLLLSDSGFYLCAWSVRGAYEQYFGPGTRLTVT.

The rearrangement uses TRBV3-1 and TRBJ2-5; a weak D match, TRBD1 (5 bases). The germline V and J ends were trimmed by 1 base and 5 bases, with 11 bases remaining between them. Germline V lookup: CDR1 LGHDT, CDR2 YNNKEL (reference sequence). The CDR3 covers 14 residues. This chain's CDR3 is CASSQGQPGETQYF. CDR3 DNA sequence: TGTGCCAGCAGCCAAGGACAGCCCGGGGAGACCCAGTACTTC.

This sequence joins TRBV25-1 and TRBJ2-1, with TRBD1 identical over 7 bases. V lost 2 bases to trimming and J lost 6 bases; unmatched junction nucleotides: 10. Per the germline V gene, CDR1 is MGHDK and CDR2 is SYGVNS. The CDR3 loop spans 16 amino acids. The CDR3 DNA reads as TGTGCCAGCAGTGAAAGCCCCGGGACAGAGTGCAATGAGCAGTTCTTC. This encodes CASSESPGTECNEQFF. The whole variable domain, filled in from reference TRBV25-1 and TRBJ2-1, reads EADIYQTPRYLVIGTGKKITLECSQTMGHDKMYWYQQDPGMELHLIHYSYGVNSTEKGDLSSESTVSRIRTEHFPLTLESARPSHTSQYLCASSESPGTECNEQFFGPGTRLTVL.

The rearrangement joins TRBV5-4 to TRBJ2-7, with D hard to call. CDR1 and CDR2 from the germline V gene are SGHNT and YYREEE (reference sequence). The CDR3 contains 13 residues. V lost 3 bases and J 4 bases, leaving 11 bases between the germline ends. In DNA form, the CDR3 reads TGTGCCAGCAGCTCCCCTTCCCGGTACGAGCAGTACTTC. Amino acid sequence: CASSSPSRYEQYF.

This chain links TRBV29-1 with TRBJ2-5; 8 bases line up with TRBD1. CDR3 length: 13 amino acids. V trimming: 3 bases; J trimming: 3 bases; junction bases outside the gene matches: 3. Germline V lookup: CDR1 SQVTM, CDR2 ANQGSEA. The CDR3 DNA reads as TGCAGCGTTGAGACAGGGGCGGAAGAGACCCAGTACTTC. Its protein is CSVETGAEETQYF.

The V and J genes are TRBV7-8 and TRBJ2-5, with 8 bases fitting TRBD2. Germline V gene lookup returns CDR1 SGHVS and CDR2 FQNEAQ. Losses at the gene ends were 5 bases for V and 5 bases for J; bases not matched to a gene: 7. The length of the CDR3 is 14 residues. The CDR3 loop reads CASSPGGARETQYF. CDR3 DNA sequence: TGTGCCAGCAGCCCCGGGGGGGCGAGGGAGACCCAGTACTTC.